This T cell receptor (beta chain) was profiled in a study of T cells in Graves' hyperthyroidism and ophthalmopathy (dated by TCRdb to 2018 to 2020). With respect to the entire study: Peripheral blood samples were taken at the time of initial diagnosis, prior to any treatment. TCR Vbeta CDR3 sequencing of some 140 peripheral blood samples (approximately 44 ophthalmopathy, 75 hyperthyroidism and approximately 17 progressor patients) is reported in the paper. TCR V-J signatures able to tell the groups apart were searched for in a discovery cohort of more than 90 patients, of whom under 45 had Graves' ophthalmopathy and roughly 58 had stable Graves' hyperthyroidism. In over five Graves' hyperthyroidism patients, the study also compared T-cell repertoires from thyroid tissue with T-cell repertoires from blood. The roughly 100 discovery patients were randomly split 7:3 into training and test sets. An independent validation cohort of 18 to 20 hyperthyroidism patients and approximately 15 patients who later progressed to ophthalmopathy tested prospective prediction of ophthalmopathy. Following sampling, methimazole starting at 30 mg daily was given to hyperthyroidism patients, and high-dose intravenous methylprednisolone was given to ophthalmopathy patients. The paper as a whole reports these results and caveats: A 13 V-J signature model separated ophthalmopathy from stable hyperthyroidism, with about 90% sensitivity and about 81% specificity in cross-validation and 80%/75% in testing. Most expanded thyroid clonotypes (frequency above 0.001) were also detected in blood, a finding suggesting that blood repertoires may reflect thyroid immune responses. Sample size was not statistically predetermined, and blinding of investigators to group allocation was not performed. In validation, progression to ophthalmopathy was predicted by the model with 65% to 71% sensitivity and 72.22% specificity, a median of roughly 6.4 months before onset.

TCR beta CDR3 regions were amplified from RNA transcripts. The TCR CDR3 was subjected to a first round of RT-PCR using the HTBI primer set and the Qiagen OneStep RT-PCR kit. Libraries were constructed in a second round of multiplex PCR, after which size selection and purification were performed. Libraries were sequenced paired-end with 100 bp reads on an Illumina HiSeq2000. The original methods were these. SOAPnuke was used to process the raw data, throwing out any read that contained adapters or uncalled bases, had a mean Phred below 15, or lacked an exact constant-primer or identifier match. High-quality paired reads were merged with COPE v1.2.5, and unique nucleotide sequences were defined as clonotypes. MiTCR v1.1 was used to align clonotypes to the IMGT TRBV, TRBD and TRBJ reference segments. Analysis was restricted to V-J combinations with a frequency above 0.0001, which covered just over 98% of repertoires. The TCS score was defined as F50 (clonal expansion) divided by E x V (chaos), with BLOSUM62-based TCRdist calculated between CDR3 peptides within each V-J. Welch's t-statistics and random forest reduced fewer than 600 V-J features to roughly 13, which were used in a naive Bayes classifier (R e1071). In-frame beta chains were kept once TCRdb had trimmed the public reads at Q25 with fastp and called clones with MiXCR. When rows share a CDR3 protein, they turn into one entry using the most common DNA and genes. TCRdb's processing, not the authors', yielded these V and J calls. For this sample there are 400,000 to 550,000 distinct CDR3 sequences; approximately 25% appear just once. The ten biggest clones cover roughly 12% of the sample.

In the ophthalmopathy patients, disease was moderately to severely active, with a Clinical Activity Score of 3 or more, a NOSPECS grade of 4 or more, and a duration of less than 3 months. Patients with uncontrolled infections, other autoimmune diseases, pregnancy or lactation were excluded. Diagnoses relied on clinical symptoms, serum thyroxine and TRAb, thyroid ultrasound and orbital computed tomography. PBMCs were separated from approximately 9.9 ml of fresh peripheral blood using Ficoll-Paque density gradient centrifugation. Total RNA was extracted with Trizol reagent, and quality was checked on an Agilent 2100 Bioanalyzer. The CDR3 goes from the cysteine to the phenylalanine over 15 residues. Only the CDR3 region is kept as DNA, spanning 45 bases read in frame from base 1. After removal of 6 bases from V and 7 bases from J, the junction retains 16 bases not matched to a gene. CDR1 and CDR2, looked up from the germline V gene, are SQVTM and ANQGSEA.

As to this clonotype: The antigen it binds to is not known. Per-nucleotide qualities are absent, and no much larger clonotype sits a single base away.

This receptor was taken from a woman under 40 with Graves' ophthalmopathy. The chain couples TRBV29-1 to TRBJ2-7; 9 nucleotides in the junction match TRBD1. Sequencing was carried out using blood. The CDR3 protein is CSVVVWDREINEQYF. The DNA sequence is as follows: TGCAGCGTCGTTGTTTGGGACAGGGAAATAAATGAGCAGTACTTC.